The 8 T cell receptor beta chains below all came from one sample that was sequenced in a study of technical replicates of blood from a few donors. Clones were read by immunoSEQ multiplex PCR, and TCRdb kept only the in-frame ones, dropping some. The repertoire holds 60,000 to 90,000 clones, with 95% to 98% as singletons. Material: T cells isolated from PBMCs. These receptors all stem from a human donor in good health.

The chain links TRBV27 to TRBJ1-1; 9 bases line up with TRBD1. In germline, CDR1 is MNHEY, CDR2 SMNVEV (reference sequence). This CDR3 comprises 14 residues. With V trimmed by 7 bases and J by 2 bases, 5 bases remained unmatched. CDR3 nucleotide sequence: TGTGCCAGCAATCGGGACAGGGACAACACTGAAGCTTTCTTT. Its protein is CASNRDRDNTEAFF.

V gene TRBV28 combines with J gene TRBJ2-1, with TRBD2 matching over 11 bases. Germline CDR1 and CDR2: MDHEN and SYDVKM. Unmatched junction bases numbered 11, after V lost 6 bases and J lost 10 bases. The CDR3 spans 15 residues. As DNA, the CDR3 is TGTGCCAGCAGGGGACTAGCGGTTTATAGATTGGAGCAGTTCTTC. Its translation is CASRGLAVYRLEQFF. The full variable domain, with the rest looked up from reference TRBV28 and TRBJ2-1, is DVKVTQSSRYLVKRTGEKVFLECVQDMDHENMFWYRQDPGLGLRLIYFSYDVKMKEKGDIPEGYSVSREKKERFSLILESASTNQTSMYLCASRGLAVYRLEQFFGPGTRLTVL.

This rearrangement joins TRBV7-2 to TRBJ1-2; unclear D gene. Trimming pared 4 bases from V and 0 bases from J, leaving 12 bases between. This CDR3 comprises 15 residues. Germline values: CDR1 SGHTA, CDR2 FQGNSA. Here the CDR3 reads CASSSLSGANYGYTF. DNA of the CDR3: TGTGCCAGCAGCTCCCTATCCGGAGCTAACTATGGCTACACCTTC.

The chain carries TRBV7-8 and TRBJ2-7, with a possible D match to TRBD2 (6 bases). Trimming left V 5 bases short and J 3 bases short, with 17 bases between. Germline V CDR1 and CDR2: SGHVS, FQNEAQ. The CDR3 loop spans 15 amino acids. The CDR3 DNA reads TGTGCCAGCAGCCCCCGGGACTCCTGGGACTACGAGCAGTACTTC. This translates into CASSPRDSWDYEQYF.

The chain recombines TRBV10-1 with TRBJ2-2, with D uncertain. The ends were cut back, 2 bases at V and 5 bases at J, with 9 bases in the middle. This CDR3 has 14 amino acids. CDR1 is WNHNN, CDR2 SYGVQD, per germline (reference sequence). CDR3 coding DNA: TGCGCCAGCAGTGAGGTACAGCCAACCGGGGAGCTGTTTTTT. Translating it yields CASSEVQPTGELFF.

The V call is TRBV6-5, the J call TRBJ1-4; D unclear. The CDR3 sequence is 15 residues long. Trimming removed 0 bases from V and 8 bases from J, with 13 bases in between. Per the germline V gene, CDR1 is MNHEY and CDR2 is SVGAGI. The CDR3 region is CASSYSLGTGEKLFF. The CDR3 DNA is TGTGCCAGCAGTTACTCGCTCGGAACGGGGGAAAAACTGTTTTTT.

The CDR3, as DNA: TGTGCCAGCAGTTCCCAGGGGGCTGGCTTCGGCTACAATGAGCAGTTCTTC. Protein: CASSSQGAGFGYNEQFF. This chain connects TRBV25-1 to TRBJ2-1; the match to TRBD1 covers 8 bases. Losses at the gene ends were 5 bases for V and 3 bases for J; bases not matched to a gene: 12. The CDR3 sequence is 17 residues long. CDR1 MGHDK and CDR2 SYGVNS come from the germline V gene.

For the CDR3, the DNA is TGTGCCAGCAGTGGTATCGGTGGCGAGCAGTACTTC. Protein product: CASSGIGGEQYF. The gene calls are TRBV2 and TRBJ2-7; D call uncertain. Per germline, CDR1 SNHLY and CDR2 FYNNEI. CDR3 size: 12 residues. V lost 4 bases, J lost 6 bases, and 10 bases lay in between.